The source of this T cell receptor beta chain is a study of T-cell reconstitution after alpha-beta-depleted transplantation in children. CDR1 is SGHAT, CDR2 FQDESV, per germline (reference sequence). The V gene lost 2 bases and the J gene lost 0 bases, with 4 bases spanning the gap. This CDR3 contains 13 residues. With respect to this clonotype: What it recognizes is unknown.

Findings of the study overall: Some patients owed their high day-60 TCRbeta diversity to surviving recipient T cells and thymic progenitors.

A TCRbeta library incorporating unique molecular identifiers was prepared. TCRdb ran MiXCR on the PCR reads and lists one entry per CDR3 protein. The data hold 700,000 to 850,000 distinct CDR3 sequences, with about 16% observed a single time. V usage is TRBV11-1 and J usage is TRBJ2-5; D is uncertain. The input for sequencing was PBMCs, mostly from graft donor cells, taken 360 days after TCRalphabeta/CD19-depleted stem cell transplant. The receptor was isolated from a male patient aged 10 to 17 who had a stem cell transplant for acute lymphoblastic leukemia, so the T cells may come from the graft donor. Here the CDR3 DNA reads TGTGCCAGCAGCTTATCAGACCAAGAGACCCAGTACTTC. Its translation is CASSLSDQETQYF.